The following is a T cell receptor beta chain sequence with its context. This CDR3 has 16 amino acids. Germline V CDR1 and CDR2: LNHDA, SQIVND (reference sequence). With 6 bases clipped from V and 3 bases from J, the junction kept 9 bases outside the gene matches. These data come from a study of shared clonotypes between healthy human individuals. Unsorted PBMC DNA underwent sequencing on ten immunoSEQ deep assay plates. Using immunoSEQ multiplex PCR, the repertoire was profiled, and TCRdb retains in-frame clones only, with some absent. The sample consists of roughly 490,000 clones, around 78% of them appearing once. Around 100 million PBMCs went into genomic DNA for unsorted samples.

The sample comprised PBMCs. This sequence joins TRBV19 and TRBJ2-7; 12 nucleotides match TRBD2. This TCR derives from a woman between 40 and 55 years old in good health. Some clones in this sample may be carry-over from other donors' samples. The CDR3 loop reads CASSLAGGPPFYEQYF. The CDR3 bases are TGTGCCAGTAGCCTAGCGGGAGGGCCGCCTTTCTACGAGCAGTACTTC.